This entry lists 29 T cell receptor beta chains sequenced from one sample in a study of T cell changes during pregnancy in multiple sclerosis (dated by TCRdb to about 2019). The method was the immunoSEQ multiplex PCR assay. TCRdb re-hosts the immuneACCESS table, in-frame sequences only. Its copies lack some clones; in the studies checked, an unresolved V gene accounts for under half of them, and the cause for the rest is not known. This sample comprises about 94,000 clones, 94% of them detected only once. The top ten hold around 0.86% of the sample. This material consisted of peripheral blood, taken in the third trimester of pregnancy. Receptor source: a female donor with multiple sclerosis, enrolled in a pregnancy study.

Only one count was recorded for this clone. CDR3 region: CASRDRGLAGIQETQYF. The CDR3, as DNA: TGTGCCAGCAGGGATAGGGGACTAGCGGGAATACAAGAGACCCAGTACTTC. The chain couples TRBV28 to TRBJ2-5; 13 bases align to TRBD2. Per the germline V gene, CDR1 is MDHEN and CDR2 is SYDVKM. The junction had 9 bases not matched to a gene; V was cut back by 6 bases and J by 2 bases. The CDR3 consists of 17 residues.

The genes are TRBV5-1 and TRBJ2-3; 12 bases map to TRBD2. V lost 4 bases, J lost 5 bases, and 5 bases stayed unmatched. This CDR3 contains 15 residues. Germline lookup yields CDR1 SGHRS and CDR2 YFSETQ. CDR3 protein: CASSLRGLAGDTQYF. DNA of the CDR3: TGCGCCAGCAGCCTCAGGGGACTAGCGGGAGATACGCAGTATTTT.

V is TRBV6-5 and J is TRBJ2-3, with 8 bases that match TRBD2. V lost 8 bases to trimming and J lost 6 bases; unmatched junction nucleotides: 10. This CDR3 spans 14 amino acids. Germline V lookup: CDR1 MNHEY, CDR2 SVGAGI. The CDR3 protein is CASGGSGGGDTQYF. As DNA, the CDR3 is TGTGCCAGCGGGGGGAGCGGGGGAGGGGATACGCAGTATTTT.

This rearrangement joins TRBV19 to TRBJ2-1; D is undetermined. Germline V gene sequence: CDR1 LNHDA, CDR2 SQIVND (reference sequence). The V end lost 4 bases, the J end lost 4 bases, and 14 bases lay between the germline ends. The CDR3 spans 15 residues. CDR3 nucleotide sequence: TGTGCCAGTAGTAGTAACAGTATCCCTTACAATGAGCAGTTCTTC. Its protein is CASSSNSIPYNEQFF.

J is TRBJ2-7 and V is TRBV29-1; 8 bases agree with TRBD1. V was pared by 6 bases and J by 3 bases, with 4 bases of the junction left unmatched. This CDR3 region has 12 residues. Per the germline V gene, CDR1 is SQVTM and CDR2 is ANQGSEA. The CDR3 reads CSVLDRDYEQYF. CDR3 sequence (DNA): TGCAGCGTCCTGGACAGGGACTACGAGCAGTACTTC.

The chain is built from TRBV12-5 and TRBJ1-1; perhaps TRBD1 as D (6 bases). CDR3 length: 11 residues. V dropped 4 bases and J dropped 6 bases, with 6 bases sitting between them. The V gene's germline CDR1 is LGHNT and CDR2 FRNRAP. The CDR3 is CASGYRAEAFF. CDR3 bases: TGTGCTAGTGGTTACAGGGCTGAAGCTTTCTTT.

The chain recombines TRBV15 with TRBJ2-2; 7 positions agree with TRBD1. The CDR3 is 15 residues long. The germline V gene has CDR1 LNHNV and CDR2 YYDKDF (reference sequence). The trim removed 4 bases at V and 6 bases at J, leaving 8 bases unmatched. CDR3 nucleotide sequence: TGTGCCACCAGCACCTGGACAGGAGATCCCGGGGAGCTGTTTTTT. As protein: CATSTWTGDPGELFF.

The chain joins TRBV19 to TRBJ1-1, with 7 bases aligning to TRBD1. The CDR3 extends over 15 amino acids. In germline, CDR1 is LNHDA, CDR2 SQIVND (reference sequence). The trim removed 6 bases at V and 0 bases at J, leaving 7 bases unmatched. The CDR3 DNA sequence: TGTGCCAGTAGAACCGGGACAGCTTTGAACACTGAAGCTTTCTTT. It is translated as CASRTGTALNTEAFF.

The gene calls are TRBV7-9 and TRBJ2-4; D is undetermined. The CDR3 has 15 residues. The germline CDR1 and CDR2 sequences are SEHNR and FQNEAQ (reference sequence). Deletions cut 4 bases from V and 1 base from J, with 11 bases between. DNA of the CDR3: TGTGCCAGCAGCTACCCGTACTTGGCCAAAAACATTCAGTACTTC. This gives the protein CASSYPYLAKNIQYF.

This chain uses TRBV29-1 with TRBJ2-1, with 16 bases fitting TRBD2. This CDR3 spans 16 amino acids. Germline V gene data show CDR1 as SQVTM and CDR2 as ANQGSEA. Germline trimming cut 5 bases from V and 9 bases from J; bases unmatched to any gene: 10. Written as DNA, the CDR3 is TGCAGCGTTATAGGGGGACTAGCGGGAGGGGGTGGTGAGCAGTTCTTC. Amino acids: CSVIGGLAGGGGEQFF.

The CDR3 DNA is TGCGCCAGCAGCCAAGATACGAGGGGAGGACAGCCCCAGCATTTT. It translates to CASSQDTRGGQPQHF. The J gene is TRBJ1-5, the V gene TRBV4-1; D may be TRBD1 (5 bases). The length of the CDR3 is 15 residues. Trimming took 0 bases from V and 7 from J, leaving 13 bases between them. Germline V gene sequence: CDR1 MGHRA, CDR2 YSYEKL.

The gene calls are TRBV4-1 and TRBJ2-1, with D possibly TRBD2 on 6 matching bases. Germline V gives CDR1 MGHRA, CDR2 YSYEKL. This CDR3 is 17 amino acids long. The V end was cut by 0 bases, the J end by 5 bases, with 17 bases between. CDR3 DNA sequence: TGCGCCAGCAGCCAAGATCCGGTAGCGGCTCTTAACAATGAGCAGTTCTTC. This sequence encodes CASSQDPVAALNNEQFF.

The genes are TRBV6-5 and TRBJ1-2; weak D call: TRBD1 (6 bases). Germline V gene data show CDR1 as MNHEY and CDR2 as SVGAGI. V was cut by 6 bases and J by 3 bases, with 11 bases left in between. The CDR3 extends over 13 amino acids. The CDR3 is CASSSTGDYGYTF. The DNA for the CDR3 is TGTGCCAGCAGCTCGACAGGAGACTATGGCTACACCTTC.

The CDR3 protein is CASSLVGGRGPDTQYF. CDR3 DNA sequence: TGTGCCAGCAGCTTAGTTGGGGGAAGGGGGCCAGATACGCAGTATTTT. The chain uses TRBV7-9 and TRBJ2-3, with TRBD1 matching over 7 bases. The CDR3 is 16 amino acids. V dropped 1 base and J dropped 4; count of bases not matched to a gene: 8. Germline CDR1 is SEHNR and CDR2 is FQNEAQ (reference sequence).

The chain uses TRBV21-1 and TRBJ1-4; the table's D call of TRBD1 was not tested on the DNA. TRBV21-1 is designated a pseudogene. This CDR3 has 15 residues. In DNA, the CDR3 is TGTGCCAGCGGGCCGACAGGGGGGTTTAATGAAAAACTGTTTTTT. Amino acid sequence: CASGPTGGFNEKLFF.

This clone occurred once. The chain carries TRBV5-1 and TRBJ2-1, with a tentative D call TRBD2 (5 bases). V was trimmed by 0 bases and J by 6 bases, leaving 16 bases between them. This CDR3 is 16 amino acids long. CDR1 SGHRS and CDR2 YFSETQ come from the germline V gene. CDR3 nucleotides: TGCGCCAGCAGCTTGGTGGGAGCCGCCCAAGGCAATGAGCAGTTCTTC. It codes for CASSLVGAAQGNEQFF. Full variable domain (rest looked up from reference TRBV5-1 and TRBJ2-1): KAGVTQTPRYLIKTRGQQVTLSCSPISGHRSVSWYQQTPGQGLQFLFEYFSETQRNKGNFPGRFSGRQFSNSRSEMNVSTLELGDSALYLCASSLVGAAQGNEQFFGPGTRLTVL.

The V gene is TRBV11-2, the J gene TRBJ2-1; D not resolved. Trimming removed 1 base from V and 2 bases from J, with 9 bases in between. The CDR3 covers 15 residues. Germline V gene lookup returns CDR1 SGHAT and CDR2 FQNNGV. CDR3 bases: TGTGCCAGCAGCTTAGGGCAGTTTACCTACAATGAGCAGTTCTTC. It specifies CASSLGQFTYNEQFF.

The gene calls are TRBV11-2 and TRBJ2-1; 10 positions match TRBD2. Unmatched junction bases numbered 9, after V lost 0 bases and J lost 10 bases. The CDR3 totals 16 residues. From germline, CDR1 is SGHAT and CDR2 FQNNGV. The CDR3 here is CASSLDPLAGVGEQFF. CDR3 nucleotides: TGTGCCAGCAGCTTAGATCCGCTAGCGGGAGTTGGGGAGCAGTTCTTC.

The chain is built from TRBV7-9 and TRBJ1-4; D is unresolved. CDR1 SEHNR and CDR2 FQNEAQ come from the germline V gene (reference sequence). The V and J ends lost 3 bases and 4 bases respectively, with 12 bases between them. The CDR3 is 15 residues long. The CDR3 DNA reads TGTGCCAGCAGCTTCGGTCGGCGGATTAATGAAAAACTGTTTTTT. Translation: CASSFGRRINEKLFF.

The CDR3 here is CASTRTGTYEQYF. The CDR3 DNA is TGTGCCAGCACCCGGACAGGGACCTACGAGCAGTACTTC. The V and J genes are TRBV25-1 and TRBJ2-7; 8 bases fit TRBD1. CDR1 MGHDK and CDR2 SYGVNS come from the germline V gene. This CDR3 comprises 13 residues. V shed 7 bases, J shed 2 bases, and the junction held 4 bases outside the gene matches.

The chain is built from TRBV15 and TRBJ2-5; 9 positions match TRBD2. The junction had 9 bases not matched to a gene; V was cut back by 0 bases and J by 4 bases. The V gene's germline CDR1 is LNHNV and CDR2 YYDKDF (reference sequence). This CDR3 region has 17 residues. The CDR3 nucleotides are TGTGCCACCAGCAGAGATCTTACGCGTAGCGGGGGAGAGACCCAGTACTTC. Its translation: CATSRDLTRSGGETQYF. The full variable domain, its missing parts supplied by reference TRBV15 and TRBJ2-5, is DAMVIQNPRYQVTQFGKPVTLSCSQTLNHNVMYWYQQKSSQAPKLLFHYYDKDFNNEADTPDNFQSRRPNTSFCFLDIRSPGLGDTAMYLCATSRDLTRSGGETQYFGPGTRLLVL.

The sample holds one count of this clone. The chain employs TRBV5-1 and TRBJ2-7; TRBD2 might be the D (6 bases). V lost 4 bases and J 3 bases, leaving 17 bases between the germline ends. The CDR3 contains 15 residues. Looked up from germline, CDR1 is SGHRS and CDR2 is YFSETQ. CDR3 residues: CASSGPGVWNYEQYF. As DNA, the CDR3 is TGCGCCAGCAGCGGGCCGGGGGTGTGGAACTACGAGCAGTACTTC. The full variable domain, completed using reference TRBV5-1 and TRBJ2-7, is KAGVTQTPRYLIKTRGQQVTLSCSPISGHRSVSWYQQTPGQGLQFLFEYFSETQRNKGNFPGRFSGRQFSNSRSEMNVSTLELGDSALYLCASSGPGVWNYEQYFGPGTRLTVT.

In its sample, this clone was seen once. This rearrangement joins TRBV7-2 to TRBJ2-4; 8 positions agree with TRBD2. Germline V gives CDR1 SGHTA, CDR2 FQGNSA. The CDR3 loop spans 15 amino acids. The junction had 12 bases not matched to a gene; V was cut back by 5 bases and J by 9 bases. The CDR3 spells CASSAELAGAAIQYF. In DNA form, the CDR3 reads TGTGCCAGCAGCGCCGAGCTAGCGGGTGCTGCCATTCAGTACTTC.

The chain employs TRBV5-4 and TRBJ2-7; tentatively, D is TRBD2 (5 bases). Germline lookup yields CDR1 SGHNT and CDR2 YYREEE (reference sequence). The CDR3 length is 11 residues. The germline V and J ends were trimmed by 4 bases and 6 bases, with 8 bases remaining between them. CDR3 in DNA: TGTGCCAGCAGCGCCACTAGCGAGCAGTACTTC. It yields the protein CASSATSEQYF. Complete variable domain (other parts from reference TRBV5-4 and TRBJ2-7): ETGVTQSPTHLIKTRGQQVTLRCSSQSGHNTVSWYQQALGQGPQFIFQYYREEENGRGNFPPRFSGLQFPNYSSELNVNALELDDSALYLCASSATSEQYFGPGTRLTVT.

This chain joins TRBV2 and TRBJ1-5; 8 nucleotides align to TRBD1. CDR1 and CDR2 (germline): SNHLY, FYNNEI. This CDR3 contains 16 residues. Germline trimming cut 1 base from V and 3 bases from J; bases unmatched to any gene: 5. CDR3 sequence reads: CASSEGAGGYNQPQHF. CDR3 DNA: TGTGCCAGCAGTGAAGGGGCAGGGGGCTACAATCAGCCCCAGCATTTT.

CDR3 protein: CASSLGYGYNEQFF. The CDR3 DNA is TGTGCCAGCAGTTTAGGTTACGGTTACAATGAGCAGTTCTTC. V gene TRBV27 combines with J gene TRBJ2-1; D uncertain. In germline, CDR1 is MNHEY, CDR2 SMNVEV (reference sequence). The CDR3 consists of 14 residues. V lost 2 bases to trimming and J lost 4 bases, with 9 bases between them.

The chain recombines TRBV27 with TRBJ1-1; weak D call: TRBD1 (5 bases). Germline loops: CDR1 MNHEY, CDR2 SMNVEV (reference sequence). Trimming removed 7 bases from V and 0 bases from J, with 15 bases in between. This CDR3 is built from 15 residues. CDR3 protein: CASNGQGIMNTEAFF. The DNA of the CDR3 is TGTGCCAGCAACGGGCAGGGTATAATGAACACTGAAGCTTTCTTT.

The chain carries TRBV6-5 and TRBJ2-7; 7 bases align to TRBD2. The V and J ends lost 6 bases and 5 bases, in that order; junction bases with no gene match: 7. Germline CDR1 and CDR2: MNHEY and SVGAGI. The CDR3 runs to 13 residues. CDR3 amino acids: CASSLAVGHEQYF. The CDR3 region has the DNA TGTGCCAGCAGCCTAGCGGTGGGCCACGAGCAGTACTTC.

The chain carries TRBV7-2 and TRBJ2-7, with 11 bases that match TRBD2. The junction had 5 bases not matched to a gene; V was cut back by 1 base and J by 0 bases. Looked up from germline, CDR1 is SGHTA and CDR2 is FQGNSA. The CDR3 consists of 17 residues. CDR3 DNA sequence: TGTGCCAGCAGCTTAGGACTAGCGGGAAGGAGCTCCTACGAGCAGTACTTC. It encodes CASSLGLAGRSSYEQYF. Full variable domain (rest looked up from reference TRBV7-2 and TRBJ2-7): GAGVSQSPSNKVTEKGKDVELRCDPISGHTALYWYRQSLGQGLEFLIYFQGNSAPDKSGLPSDRFSAERTGGSVSTLTIQRTQQEDSAVYLCASSLGLAGRSSYEQYFGPGTRLTVT.